The 31 T cell receptor beta chains below were found in one sample sequenced in a study of Ad26.COV2.S vaccination and SARS-CoV-2 variants. Treatment reported: about 20 received Ad26.COV2.S at low or high dose, single or two shots; about 5 received placebo; per-sample allocation not given. Sample collection was performed on day 63 after the first vaccine or placebo injection. Repertoires were generated with immunoSEQ multiplex PCR, while TCRdb's copy carries only in-frame clones and drops some. The repertoire holds about 240,000 clones, approximately 87% seen once, with approximately 11% in the top ten. The starting material was peripheral blood, obtained in a trial of Ad26.COV2.S vaccine versus placebo. Receptors were obtained from a person between 18 and 65 years old who received the Ad26.COV2.S COVID-19 vaccine or a placebo.

The V gene is TRBV19, the J gene TRBJ2-2; D is ambiguous. Germline values: CDR1 LNHDA, CDR2 SQIVND (reference sequence). This CDR3 is 13 amino acids long. The V end was cut by 5 bases, the J end by 5 bases, with 9 bases between. The CDR3 sequence: CASSSSGTGELFF. CDR3 sequence (DNA): TGTGCCAGTAGTTCTTCCGGGACCGGGGAGCTGTTTTTT.

The V call is TRBV5-6, the J call TRBJ1-5; D is ambiguous. The CDR3 is made up of 14 amino acids. Germline CDR1 SGHDT, CDR2 YYEEEE. Trimming shortened V by 4 bases and J by 0 bases, and 8 bases separated the two germline ends. CDR3 DNA: TGTGCCAGCAGCGTGGACGGTAGCAATCAGCCCCAGCATTTT. Residues: CASSVDGSNQPQHF.

This clone was recorded only once. The chain combines TRBV12-3 or TRBV12-4 with TRBJ1-1, with D uncertain. The CDR3 is made up of 13 amino acids. The ends were cut back, 1 base at V and 5 bases at J, with 8 bases in the middle. The CDR3 bases are TGTGCCAGCAGTTTAGTGGGCGGAACTGAAGCTTTCTTT. It translates to CASSLVGGTEAFF.

The V gene is TRBV7-2, the J gene TRBJ2-7; TRBD1 aligns across 8 bases. V lost 3 bases, J lost 0 bases, and 4 bases stayed unmatched. The CDR3 consists of 15 residues. CDR1 is SGHTA, CDR2 FQGNSA, per germline. The DNA for the CDR3 is TGTGCCAGCAGCTTTTCAGGGGGCTACTCCTACGAGCAGTACTTC. This codes for CASSFSGGYSYEQYF.

This clone was seen only once. V is TRBV6-2 or TRBV6-3 and J is TRBJ1-5, with no clear D. Deletions cut 2 bases from V and 2 bases from J, with 13 bases between. Germline CDR1 is MNHEY and CDR2 is SVGEGT. The CDR3 runs to 16 residues. DNA for the CDR3: TGTGCCAGCAGTTACGGTGGCACGGGCGGCAATCAGCCCCAGCATTTT. The encoded protein is CASSYGGTGGNQPQHF.

CDR3 nucleotides: TGTGCCAGCAACTCCCAGGGGGTATCCTACGAGCAGTACTTC. Translating it yields CASNSQGVSYEQYF. This chain joins TRBV28 and TRBJ2-7; TRBD1 agrees at 7 bases. The CDR3 is made up of 14 amino acids. The V gene's germline CDR1 is MDHEN and CDR2 SYDVKM. V lost 7 bases, J lost 1 base, and 7 bases stayed unmatched.

The J gene is TRBJ2-7, the V gene TRBV11-3; TRBD1 might be the D (6 bases). Germline CDR1 is SGHNT and CDR2 is YENEEA. This CDR3 contains 15 residues. V lost 2 bases and J lost 2, with 13 bases in between. In nucleotides, the CDR3 is TGTGCCAGCAGCTTACGAGGTCAGGGGACCTACGAGCAGTACTTC. Amino acid sequence: CASSLRGQGTYEQYF.

DNA of the CDR3: TGTGCCAGCAGCTTAGTCCCCTATATAGGGAATGAGCAGTTCTTC. This gives the protein CASSLVPYIGNEQFF. This chain links TRBV7-9 with TRBJ2-1; unclear D gene. Germline V gene data show CDR1 as SEHNR and CDR2 as FQNEAQ (reference sequence). The V end was cut by 1 base, the J end by 7 bases, with 14 bases between. CDR3 size: 15 residues.

The chain couples TRBV7-2 to TRBJ2-7; a possible D gene is TRBD2 (6 bases). Germline CDR1 reads SGHTA; CDR2 reads FQGNSA. The CDR3 is 15 amino acids. Trimming left V 1 base short and J 3 bases short, with 13 bases between. In DNA form, the CDR3 reads TGTGCCAGCAGCTTAGGGTCGGACTACGGCTACGAGCAGTACTTC. Its translation: CASSLGSDYGYEQYF.

This clone was detected only once. The chain joins TRBV28 to TRBJ1-1; a weak D match, TRBD1 (5 bases). V was trimmed by 6 bases and J by 3 bases, leaving 8 bases between them. The V gene's germline CDR1 is MDHEN and CDR2 SYDVKM. The CDR3 consists of 12 residues. The CDR3 loop is CASSRRDTEAFF. CDR3 in DNA: TGTGCCAGCAGCCGCAGGGACACTGAAGCTTTCTTT.

This rearrangement joins TRBV5-4 to TRBJ2-5, with a weak D call TRBD1 (5 bases). CDR3 length equals 14 residues. V was pared by 0 bases and J by 1 base, with 7 bases between. Looked up from germline, CDR1 is SGHNT and CDR2 is YYREEE (reference sequence). The CDR3 sequence is CASSLATAQETQYF. Written as DNA, the CDR3 is TGTGCCAGCAGCTTGGCGACAGCCCAAGAGACCCAGTACTTC.

The chain uses TRBV4-3 and TRBJ1-4, with D maybe TRBD1 (5 bases). Trimming removed 1 base at V and 5 bases at J, with 14 bases between. The germline V gene has CDR1 LGHNA and CDR2 YSLEER. CDR3 size: 16 residues. CDR3 protein: CASSQARDDANEKLFF. As DNA, the CDR3 is TGCGCCAGCAGCCAAGCCCGGGACGACGCGAATGAAAAACTGTTTTTT.

The V call is TRBV7-9, the J call TRBJ2-5; no clear D gene. Trimming removed 4 bases from V and 0 bases from J, with 9 bases in between. This CDR3 is built from 14 residues. Germline values: CDR1 SEHNR, CDR2 FQNEAQ (reference sequence). This chain's CDR3 is CASSWTQYQETQYF. The CDR3 DNA sequence: TGTGCCAGCAGCTGGACCCAGTACCAAGAGACCCAGTACTTC.

The chain is built from TRBV5-4 and TRBJ2-5; 7 nucleotides align to TRBD2. The germline V gene has CDR1 SGHNT and CDR2 YYREEE (reference sequence). The V segment lost 0 bases and the J segment 5 bases; nucleotides outside the gene matches: 1. The length of the CDR3 is 13 residues. The CDR3 coding sequence is TGTGCCAGCAGCTTGGCACTAGCGGAGACCCAGTACTTC. This codes for CASSLALAETQYF.

The chain has TRBV11-2 and TRBJ1-4; D uncertain. V gave up 3 bases and J gave up 8 bases, with 13 bases separating them. Looked up from germline, CDR1 is SGHAT and CDR2 is FQNNGV. This CDR3 region has 14 residues. The CDR3 DNA reads as TGTGCCAGCAGCTTGATCCCGGCGGGGGAAAAACTGTTTTTT. Translation gives CASSLIPAGEKLFF.

The V call is TRBV29-1, the J call TRBJ2-3; possible D gene TRBD1, 5 bases. Germline CDR1 reads SQVTM; CDR2 reads ANQGSEA. The CDR3 consists of 13 residues. The V and J ends lost 6 bases and 3 bases respectively, with 13 bases between them. The DNA of the CDR3 is TGCAGCGTGGGGCAGGGTTCGACAGATACGCAGTATTTT. It is translated as CSVGQGSTDTQYF.

The V call is TRBV28, the J call TRBJ1-5, with D possibly TRBD1 on 6 matching bases. CDR1 is MDHEN, CDR2 SYDVKM, per germline. The ends were cut back, 3 bases at V and 1 base at J, with 10 bases in the middle. This CDR3 is built from 15 residues. This CDR3 reads CASSFLGQSNQPQHF. The CDR3 nucleotides read TGTGCCAGCAGTTTTTTAGGACAGAGCAATCAGCCCCAGCATTTT.

The CDR3 DNA reads TGCGCCAGCAGCCGAGGGGGTTTGGAGACCCAGTACTTC. This gives the protein CASSRGGLETQYF. This chain links TRBV4-1 with TRBJ2-5; tentative D call: TRBD1 (6 bases). The CDR3 has 13 amino acids. V was pared by 4 bases and J by 5 bases, with 11 bases between. Germline values: CDR1 MGHRA, CDR2 YSYEKL.

This clone is a singleton in its sample. V is TRBV19 and J is TRBJ2-1; TRBD2 agrees at 7 bases. Per germline, CDR1 LNHDA and CDR2 SQIVND (reference sequence). The CDR3 contains 15 residues. The J segment lost 4 bases and the V segment lost 7 bases, leaving 10 bases of the junction unmatched. The CDR3 sequence is CASIPSGKTYNEQFF. CDR3 nucleotide sequence: TGTGCCAGTATTCCGAGCGGGAAAACATACAATGAGCAGTTCTTC.

The chain joins TRBV6-5 to TRBJ2-3; unclear D gene. Trimming removed 5 bases from V and 4 bases from J, with 16 bases in between. CDR1 is MNHEY, CDR2 SVGAGI, per germline. This CDR3 comprises 15 residues. The CDR3 loop is CASSPRAAGSDTQYF. Here the CDR3 DNA reads TGTGCCAGCAGTCCTAGAGCTGCTGGGTCAGATACGCAGTATTTT.

This chain links TRBV28 with TRBJ2-3, with TRBD2 matching over 8 bases. Trimming cost V 4 bases and J 0 bases; bases outside gene matches: 9. The CDR3 length is 17 residues. CDR1 is MDHEN and CDR2 is SYDVKM in the germline V gene. The CDR3 bases are TGTGCCAGCAGTTACCCGGGCGGGGGGCTTAGCACAGATACGCAGTATTTT. Translated, it gives CASSYPGGGLSTDTQYF.

The rearrangement joins TRBV28 to TRBJ1-5; D unresolved. Germline V gene sequence: CDR1 MDHEN, CDR2 SYDVKM. This CDR3 is built from 15 residues. With 4 bases removed from V and 0 bases from J, the gap between germline ends came to 10 bases. CDR3 region: CASSYGQISNQPQHF. For the CDR3, the DNA is TGTGCCAGCAGTTACGGGCAGATTAGCAATCAGCCCCAGCATTTT.

The V and J genes are TRBV12-1 and TRBJ2-4; the table names TRBD2, a call not compared with the DNA. TRBV12-1 is assigned pseudogene status. The CDR3 runs 18 residues. DNA for the CDR3: TGTGCCAGCAGCTTCGGGACTAGCGGGGCTATAGCCAAAAACATTCAGTACTTC. It is translated as CASSFGTSGAIAKNIQYF.

The rearrangement joins TRBV27 to TRBJ2-5; 8 bases line up with TRBD1. The CDR3 length is 17 residues. Germline-derived CDR1 and CDR2 are MNHEY and SMNVEV (reference sequence). Unmatched junction bases numbered 18, after V lost 6 bases and J lost 6 bases. The CDR3 sequence: CASSHQGLQGALKTQYF. The CDR3 nucleotides are TGTGCCAGCAGCCATCAAGGACTCCAGGGGGCCTTGAAGACCCAGTACTTC.

The chain employs TRBV6-2 or TRBV6-3 and TRBJ2-7; D is perhaps TRBD1 or TRBD2 (5 bases each). V was cut by 5 bases and J by 3 bases, with 11 bases left in between. The CDR3 loop spans 13 amino acids. Germline V gives CDR1 MNHEY, CDR2 SVGEGT. The CDR3 spells CASSPGPVYEQYF. In DNA, the CDR3 is TGTGCCAGCAGTCCGGGGCCAGTCTACGAGCAGTACTTC.

The V and J genes are TRBV28 and TRBJ1-5; D is uncertain. CDR3 size: 12 residues. CDR1 is MDHEN, CDR2 SYDVKM, per germline. The ends were cut back, 5 bases at V and 3 bases at J, with 5 bases in the middle. The CDR3 loop reads CASSPDNQPQHF. CDR3 nucleotide sequence: TGTGCCAGCAGTCCGGACAATCAGCCCCAGCATTTT.

The chain has TRBV19 and TRBJ2-6, with a tentative D call TRBD1 (6 bases). The length of the CDR3 is 16 residues. Germline V CDR1 and CDR2: LNHDA, SQIVND (reference sequence). V was cut by 6 bases and J by 4 bases, with 16 bases left in between. CDR3 region: CASSEQGRSGANVLTF. For the CDR3, the DNA is TGTGCCAGTAGCGAACAGGGAAGATCAGGGGCCAACGTCCTGACTTTC.

The rearrangement joins TRBV4-2 to TRBJ2-7; D may be TRBD1 or TRBD2 (5 bases each). CDR1 is LGHNA, CDR2 YNFKEQ, per germline. Deletions cut 1 base from V and 1 base from J, with 11 bases between. The CDR3 covers 15 residues. CDR3 amino acids: CASSQGGWGSYEQYF. The CDR3 DNA reads TGTGCCAGCAGCCAAGGCGGATGGGGGTCCTACGAGCAGTACTTC.

The chain combines TRBV11-2 with TRBJ2-6; possible D gene TRBD1, 6 bases. The V end lost 4 bases, the J end lost 1 base, and 17 bases lay between the germline ends. This CDR3 region has 18 residues. CDR1 is SGHAT, CDR2 FQNNGV, per germline. The CDR3 loop reads CASSSFTGPSSGANVLTF. CDR3 coding DNA: TGTGCCAGCAGCTCGTTCACAGGGCCGTCGTCTGGGGCCAACGTCCTGACTTTC.

On this clone: At the DNA level, this CDR3 is encoded by other sequences in the same sample as well. The rearrangement joins TRBV28 to TRBJ2-3, with D hard to call. The CDR3 spans 11 residues. CDR1 and CDR2 from the germline V gene are MDHEN and SYDVKM. Trimming took off 6 bases at V and 3 bases at J, with 4 bases between the two ends. CDR3 region: CASSRTDTQYF. The CDR3 DNA is TGTGCCAGCAGCCGGACAGATACGCAGTATTTT.

The chain uses TRBV7-8 and TRBJ2-1, with TRBD1 as a possible D gene (6 bases). Germline CDR1 and CDR2: SGHVS and FQNEAQ. Between the trimmed V and J ends, which lost 5 bases and 2 bases, there was a span of 13 bases. This CDR3 spans 15 amino acids. The CDR3 loop is CASSLVGGTYNEQFF. The DNA of the CDR3 is TGTGCCAGCAGCCTTGTAGGGGGAACCTACAATGAGCAGTTCTTC. Drawing the rest from reference TRBV7-8 and TRBJ2-1, the complete variable domain is GAGVSQSPRYKVAKRGQDVALRCDPISGHVSLFWYQQALGQGPEFLTYFQNEAQLDKSGLPSDRFFAERPEGSVSTLKIQRTQQEDSAVYLCASSLVGGTYNEQFFGPGTRLTVL.